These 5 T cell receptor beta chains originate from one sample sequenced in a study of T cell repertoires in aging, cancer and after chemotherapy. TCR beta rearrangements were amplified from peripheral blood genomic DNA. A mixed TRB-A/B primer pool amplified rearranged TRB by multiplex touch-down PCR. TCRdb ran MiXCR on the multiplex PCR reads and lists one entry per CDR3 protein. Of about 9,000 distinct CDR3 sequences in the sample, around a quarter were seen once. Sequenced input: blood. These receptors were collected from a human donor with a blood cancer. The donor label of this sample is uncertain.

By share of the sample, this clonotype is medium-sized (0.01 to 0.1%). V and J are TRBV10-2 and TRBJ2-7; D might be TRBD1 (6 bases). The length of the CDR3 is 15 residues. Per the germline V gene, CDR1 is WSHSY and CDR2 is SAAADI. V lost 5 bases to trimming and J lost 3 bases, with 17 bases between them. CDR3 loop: CASSNPDRAIYEQYF. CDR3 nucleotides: TGCGCCAGCAGTAACCCGGACAGAGCTATCTACGAGCAGTACTTC.

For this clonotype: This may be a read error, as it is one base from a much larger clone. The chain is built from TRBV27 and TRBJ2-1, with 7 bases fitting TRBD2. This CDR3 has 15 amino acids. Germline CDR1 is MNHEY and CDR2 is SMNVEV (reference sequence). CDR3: CASSFLAGTDNGQFF. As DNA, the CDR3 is TGTGCCAGCAGTTTTTTAGCGGGCACGGACAATGGGCAGTTCTTC.

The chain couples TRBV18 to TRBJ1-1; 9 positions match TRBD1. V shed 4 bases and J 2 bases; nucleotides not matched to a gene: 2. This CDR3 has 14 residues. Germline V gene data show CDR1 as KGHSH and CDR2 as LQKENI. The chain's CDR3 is CASSRGQGNTEAFF. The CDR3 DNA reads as TGTGCCAGCTCACGGGGACAGGGCAACACTGAAGCTTTCTTT.

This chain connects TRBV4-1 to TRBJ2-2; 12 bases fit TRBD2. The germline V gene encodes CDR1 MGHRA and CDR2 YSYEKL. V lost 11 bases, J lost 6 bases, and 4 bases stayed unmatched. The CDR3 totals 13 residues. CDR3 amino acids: CASSGRDPGELFF. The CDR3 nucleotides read TGCGCCTCTAGCGGGAGGGACCCCGGGGAGCTGTTTTTT.

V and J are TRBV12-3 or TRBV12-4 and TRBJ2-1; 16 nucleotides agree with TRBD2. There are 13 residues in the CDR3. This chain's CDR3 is CPGTSGRVHEQFF. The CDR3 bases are TGTCCCGGGACTAGCGGGAGGGTCCATGAGCAGTTCTTC.